The clone carrying this T cell receptor beta chain has just one count. Its antigen is undetermined. A multiplex PCR was run with 60 Vbeta primers and 13 Jbeta primers. The assay was immunoSEQ multiplex PCR, and TCRdb's table has in-frame clones only and misses some. The sample includes about 150,000 clones, over 75% of them seen just once. The CDR3 runs 13 residues. V was shortened by 10 bases and J by 0 bases, with 10 bases between the two germline ends. CDR1 is LNHDA, CDR2 SQIVND, per germline (reference sequence). These data originate in a study of cytomegalovirus exposure and HLA in healthy donors. Study context: Earlier work reported roughly 120 million unique TCR beta sequences from about 180 million T cells. For the approximately 360 genotyped donors, about 81% fell within the Caucasian-associated ancestry cluster.

Findings and limits, study-wide: A later analysis linked a missense DCLRE1C variant to TCR beta V- and J-gene trimming.

The TCR originated in a woman between 40 and 50 years old in good health and CMV-seropositive. Sequencing was performed on PBMCs. The chain couples TRBV19 to TRBJ2-1, with D possibly matching TRBD2 (5 bases). The CDR3 nucleotides read TGTGCCACCCGAGGGAGCTCCTACAATGAGCAGTTCTTC. Its translation: CATRGSSYNEQFF.